This entry lists 8 T cell receptor beta chains sequenced from one sample in a study of cytomegalovirus exposure and HLA in healthy donors. The PCR was carried out with 60 Vbeta primers and 13 Jbeta primers. This table comes from immunoSEQ multiplex PCR, and its TCRdb copy is limited to in-frame clones, with some not included. This table has about 160,000 clones, about four fifths appearing once. What was sequenced was PBMCs. The receptors were sampled from a male donor in good health and CMV-seronegative.

This clone is a singleton in its sample. The chain combines TRBV19 with TRBJ2-2, with TRBD1 matching 8 bases. The CDR3 consists of 15 residues. J lost 5 bases, V lost 4 bases, and 6 bases had no gene match. Germline CDR1 and CDR2: LNHDA and SQIVND (reference sequence). The CDR3 DNA reads TGTGCCAGTAGTACGGACAGGGTCGGGACCGGGGAGCTGTTTTTT. Encoded protein: CASSTDRVGTGELFF. The variable domain in full, completed from reference TRBV19 and TRBJ2-2, reads DGGITQSPKYLFRKEGQNVTLSCEQNLNHDAMYWYRQDPGQGLRLIYYSQIVNDFQKGDIAEGYSVSREKKESFPLTVTSAQKNPTAFYLCASSTDRVGTGELFFGEGSRLTVL.

This clone has only one observation. J is TRBJ2-1 and V is TRBV28, with D perhaps matching TRBD2 (5 bases). Germline CDR1 is MDHEN and CDR2 is SYDVKM. The germline V and J ends were trimmed by 6 bases and 0 bases, with 21 bases remaining between them. This CDR3 has 18 residues. The chain's CDR3 is CASSLPRRLVFSYNEQFF. CDR3 nucleotides: TGTGCCAGCAGCCTTCCCCGGAGGCTAGTCTTCTCCTACAATGAGCAGTTCTTC.

The rearrangement links TRBV5-1 to TRBJ1-1; no firm D call. Germline lookup yields CDR1 SGHRS and CDR2 YFSETQ. This CDR3 has 14 residues. V lost 1 base and J 1 base, leaving 8 bases between the germline ends. Here the CDR3 DNA reads TGCGCCAGCAGCTTGTTTACACAGAACACTGAAGCTTTCTTT. Protein product: CASSLFTQNTEAFF.

J is TRBJ2-5 and V is TRBV30, with D possibly TRBD1 on 6 matching bases. The CDR3 is made up of 16 amino acids. Per germline, CDR1 GTSNPN and CDR2 SVGIG (reference sequence). V gave up 1 base and J gave up 5 bases, with 20 bases separating them. The CDR3 is CAWSDPTSGVVETQYF. DNA for the CDR3: TGTGCCTGGAGTGACCCCACCTCAGGGGTGGTCGAGACCCAGTACTTC.

The rearrangement uses TRBV7-2 and TRBJ2-3; 7 bases are a match to TRBD1. After removal of 3 bases from V and 2 bases from J, the junction contained 5 bases not matched to a gene. Germline loops: CDR1 SGHTA, CDR2 FQGNSA. This CDR3 has 15 residues. CDR3 sequence (DNA): TGTGCCAGCAGCTTTGAGGGACAGTCCACAGATACGCAGTATTTT. This encodes CASSFEGQSTDTQYF. The variable domain in full, with the rest retrieved from reference TRBV7-2 and TRBJ2-3, is GAGVSQSPSNKVTEKGKDVELRCDPISGHTALYWYRQSLGQGLEFLIYFQGNSAPDKSGLPSDRFSAERTGGSVSTLTIQRTQQEDSAVYLCASSFEGQSTDTQYFGPGTRLTVL.

This rearrangement joins TRBV27 to TRBJ1-5; maybe TRBD1 (5 bases). The length of the CDR3 is 14 residues. The V gene's germline CDR1 is MNHEY and CDR2 SMNVEV (reference sequence). V was pared by 7 bases and J by 0 bases, with 10 bases between. CDR3 region: CASMRQYSNQPQHF. As DNA, the CDR3 is TGTGCCAGCATGAGACAGTATAGCAATCAGCCCCAGCATTTT.

This chain connects TRBV6-1 to TRBJ2-7; 9 nucleotides align to TRBD1. Germline lookup yields CDR1 MNHNS and CDR2 SASEGT. The junction had 4 bases not matched to a gene; V was cut back by 1 base and J by 3 bases. The CDR3 contains 15 residues. CDR3: CASSEVGTGNYEQYF. Here the CDR3 DNA reads TGTGCCAGCAGTGAAGTTGGGACAGGGAACTACGAGCAGTACTTC.

The chain uses TRBV25-1 and TRBJ2-2, with 9 bases matching TRBD1. The ends lost 6 bases at V and 1 base at J; junction bases unmatched: 0. CDR1 and CDR2 (germline): MGHDK, SYGVNS. CDR3 length: 14 amino acids. The CDR3 region is CASRGQGNTGELFF. The CDR3 nucleotides read TGTGCCAGCAGGGGACAGGGGAACACCGGGGAGCTGTTTTTT.